This T cell receptor (beta chain) was recovered during a study of T cells in Graves' hyperthyroidism and ophthalmopathy. The table lists this clonotype with many counts. Its antigen is unknown. When ophthalmopathy did not progress within 18 months, Graves' hyperthyroidism was considered stable. PBMCs were collected from a 10 ml volume of fresh peripheral blood. RNA transcripts yielded amplified TCR beta CDR3 regions. Using the HTBI primer set, a first-round RT-PCR was run on the TCR CDR3. TCRdb analysed the multiplex PCR reads with MiXCR anew, one entry per CDR3 protein. The table has under 650,000 distinct CDR3 sequences, around 15% seen once. This CDR3 region has 14 residues. V was shortened by 6 bases and J by 0 bases, with 11 bases between the two germline ends. The germline V gene has CDR1 SNHLY and CDR2 FYNNEI. General observations from the study: Using 13 V-J features, a model discriminated ophthalmopathy from stable hyperthyroidism.

The sequencing sample was made of blood. The chain has TRBV2 and TRBJ2-5; TRBD1 might be the D (6 bases). The clonotype was recovered from a woman aged 25 to 45 with Graves' hyperthyroidism. The CDR3 loop reads CASRRTAYQETQYF. CDR3 bases: TGTGCCAGCAGAAGGACAGCCTACCAAGAGACCCAGTACTTC. The whole variable domain, remainder taken from reference TRBV2 and TRBJ2-5, is EPEVTQTPSHQVTQMGQEVILRCVPISNHLYFYWYRQILGQKVEFLVSFYNNEISEKSEIFDDQFSVERPDGSNFTLKIRSTKLEDSAMYFCASRRTAYQETQYFGPGTRLLVL.